This TCR beta chain was found in a study of blood T cell repertoires in COVID-19. Background on the study: COVID-19 samples collected from the United States, Italy and Spain covered acute and convalescent phases. Sources were T cells, B-cell-depleted T cells, or PBMCs; the material itself was cDNA or gDNA.

Original analysis: The authors estimated nucleated cell counts from reference gene primer amplification. Data came from immunoSEQ multiplex PCR; TCRdb stores just in-frame clones and leaves some out. The V and J calls and clone size were taken over from that table, and D and trimming were inferred from the DNA. The repertoire includes tens of thousands of clones, roughly 80% of them detected once, and 24% sits in the top ten. Germline CDR1 is SSHAT and CDR2 is FNYEAQ (reference sequence). CDR3 length: 16 residues. On this clone itself: One junction end does not reproduce the germline sequence, and a read error may be involved.

This TCR came from a human donor in a cohort sampled during active COVID-19. The sample comprised peripheral blood. This chain uses TRBV7-7 with TRBJ2-5; 8 bases are a match to TRBD2. The DNA for the CDR3 is TGTGCTAGCAGCTTAGCAGCGGGAGAGGGACAAGAGACCCAGTACTTC. Residues: CASSLAAGEGQETQYF.